These T cell receptor beta chains were read from a single sample in a study of cytomegalovirus exposure and HLA in healthy donors. TCRdb's table, derived via immunoSEQ multiplex PCR, lists solely in-frame clones and lacks some. This sample has about 200,000 clones, with around 78% found just once. Sequencing was done on a sample of PBMCs. The source of these receptors is a man younger than 40 in good health and CMV-seronegative. Both conserved end residues are part of each CDR3. A D gene is named only where the DNA matches it firmly. Clone size appears in some rows only: once, few, many, or a class for an expanded clone.

TRBD2,18,TRBV7-6,TRBJ2-1,NA,TGTGCCAGCAGCCCTGCACTAGCGGGGGGTAGCTCCTACAATGAGCAGTTCTTC,CASSPALAGGSSYNEQFF
NA,11,TRBV20-1,TRBJ2-7,NA,TGCAGTGCTAGTGTTGAGTACGAGCAGTACTTC,CSASVEYEQYF
NA,18,TRBV5-4,TRBJ1-1,few,TGTGCCAGCAGCCCGGGGGGGCAGGTGCCCGGGGGGAACACTGAAGCTTTCTTT,CASSPGGQVPGGNTEAFF
NA,15,TRBV27,TRBJ2-7,once,TGTGCCAGCAGTTTCGCGGGCAGGGGAACCGACGAGCAGTACTTC,CASSFAGRGTDEQYF
TRBD1,14,TRBV6-6,TRBJ1-4,NA,TGTGCCAGCAGTTACTCCCGACAGGGGGTCAAACTGTTTTTT,CASSYSRQGVKLFF
NA,14,TRBV7-7,TRBJ2-3,NA,TGTGCCAGCAGCTTGGGGGGGGCTCGGGATACGCAGTATTTT,CASSLGGARDTQYF
NA,16,TRBV7-5,TRBJ1-2,NA,TGTGCCAGAAGCACGACCTATGACATAGATAACTATGGCTACACCTTC,CARSTTYDIDNYGYTF
TRBD1,13,TRBV29-1,TRBJ2-1,few,TGCAGCGGTGGACAGGGAGCCTACAATGAGCAGTTCTTC,CSGGQGAYNEQFF
NA,15,TRBV13,TRBJ2-1,NA,TGTGCCAGCAGCTCTGGGACTGGGGGACACAATGAGCAGTTCTTC,CASSSGTGGHNEQFF
TRBD2,16,TRBV9,TRBJ2-1,NA,TGTGCCAGCAGCGGCCGGACTAGCGGGACCCACAATGAGCAGTTCTTC,CASSGRTSGTHNEQFF
TRBD2,15,TRBV5-6,TRBJ2-3,NA,TGTGCCAGCAGCCCCGGACTAGCGCGTTGGGATACGCAGTATTTT,CASSPGLARWDTQYF
TRBD2,13,TRBV29-1,TRBJ2-5,NA,TGCAGCGCCTTAGCGGGAGGGCTAGAGACCCAGTACTTC,CSALAGGLETQYF
TRBD1,16,TRBV18,TRBJ2-2,once,TGTGCCAGCTCATATTCCGGGACAGGGGAGACCGGGGAGCTGTTTTTT,CASSYSGTGETGELFF
NA,14,TRBV18,TRBJ1-1,NA,TGTGCCAGCTCACCATGGCAGGAAAACACTGAAGCTTTCTTT,CASSPWQENTEAFF
TRBD1,16,TRBV28,TRBJ1-5,NA,TGTGCCAGCAGTTTAGGGACAGGGTATAGCAATCAGCCCCAGCATTTT,CASSLGTGYSNQPQHF
NA,14,TRBV5-5,TRBJ1-5,few,TGTGCCAGCAGCTTGGTGGGGACTCGGCAGCCCCAGCATTTT,CASSLVGTRQPQHF
NA,14,TRBV27,TRBJ1-2,NA,TGTGCCAGCAGTCTTACCGGCGGAGGAAATGGCTACACCTTC,CASSLTGGGNGYTF
TRBD2,15,TRBV29-1,TRBJ2-2,NA,TGCAGCGTTGAGCTAGCGGGAGATGACACCGGGGAGCTGTTTTTT,CSVELAGDDTGELFF
TRBD2,15,TRBV7-3,TRBJ2-7,NA,TGTGCCAGCAGCCGACCGACTAGCGGGAGCCACGAGCAGTACTTC,CASSRPTSGSHEQYF